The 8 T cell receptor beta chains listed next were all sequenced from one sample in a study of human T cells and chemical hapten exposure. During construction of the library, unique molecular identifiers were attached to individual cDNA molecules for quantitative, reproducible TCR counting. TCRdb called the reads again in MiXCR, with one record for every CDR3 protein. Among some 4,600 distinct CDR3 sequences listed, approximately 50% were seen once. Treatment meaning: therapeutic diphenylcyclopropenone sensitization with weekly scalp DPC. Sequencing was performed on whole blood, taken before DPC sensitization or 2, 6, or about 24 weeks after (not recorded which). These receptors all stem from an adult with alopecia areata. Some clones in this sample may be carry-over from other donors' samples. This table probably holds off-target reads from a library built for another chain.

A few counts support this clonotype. CDR3 bases: TGTGCCAGCAGTAACCGACGAACCTACGAGCAGTACTTC. Its protein is CASSNRRTYEQYF. The chain couples TRBV28 to TRBJ2-7; D call uncertain. Germline V gives CDR1 MDHEN, CDR2 SYDVKM. Trimming stripped 5 bases from V and 2 bases from J, with 10 bases between. The CDR3 is made up of 13 amino acids.

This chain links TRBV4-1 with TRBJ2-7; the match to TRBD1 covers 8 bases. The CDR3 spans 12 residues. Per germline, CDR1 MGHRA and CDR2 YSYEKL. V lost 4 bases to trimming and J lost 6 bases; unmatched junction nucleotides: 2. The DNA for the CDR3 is TGCGCCAGCAGCCCGACAGGGGCCGAGCAGTACTTC. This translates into CASSPTGAEQYF.

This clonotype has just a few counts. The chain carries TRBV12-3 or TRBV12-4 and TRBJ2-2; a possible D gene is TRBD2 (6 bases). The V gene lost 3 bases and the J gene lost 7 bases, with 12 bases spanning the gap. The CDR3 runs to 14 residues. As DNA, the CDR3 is TGTGCCAGCAGTTTTGGGACTCGTTTCGGGGAGCTGTTTTTT. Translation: CASSFGTRFGELFF.

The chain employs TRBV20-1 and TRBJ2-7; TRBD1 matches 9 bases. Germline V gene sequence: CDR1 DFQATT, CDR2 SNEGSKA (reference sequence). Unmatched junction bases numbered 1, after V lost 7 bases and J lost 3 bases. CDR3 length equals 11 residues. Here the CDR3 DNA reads TGCAGTGGGGACAGGGACTACGAGCAGTACTTC. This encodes CSGDRDYEQYF.

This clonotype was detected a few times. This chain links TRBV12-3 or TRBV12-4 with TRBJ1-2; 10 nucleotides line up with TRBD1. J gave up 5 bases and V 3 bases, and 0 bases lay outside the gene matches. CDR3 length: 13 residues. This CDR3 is CASSLGQGYGYTF. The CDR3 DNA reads TGTGCCAGCAGTTTGGGACAGGGGTATGGCTACACCTTC.

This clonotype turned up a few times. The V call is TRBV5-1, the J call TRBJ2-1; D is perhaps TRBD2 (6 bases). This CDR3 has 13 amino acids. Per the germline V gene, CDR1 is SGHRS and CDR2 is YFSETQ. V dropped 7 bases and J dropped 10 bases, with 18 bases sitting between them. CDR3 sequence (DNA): TGCGCCAGCCAAGGGACTTCCATCCGGGAGCAGTTCTTC. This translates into CASQGTSIREQFF.

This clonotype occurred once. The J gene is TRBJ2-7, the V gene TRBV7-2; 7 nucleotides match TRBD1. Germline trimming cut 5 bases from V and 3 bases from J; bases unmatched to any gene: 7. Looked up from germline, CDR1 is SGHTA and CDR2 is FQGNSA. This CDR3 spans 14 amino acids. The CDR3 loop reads CASSLYGTDYEQYF. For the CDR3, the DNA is TGTGCCAGCAGCCTTTACGGGACAGACTACGAGCAGTACTTC.

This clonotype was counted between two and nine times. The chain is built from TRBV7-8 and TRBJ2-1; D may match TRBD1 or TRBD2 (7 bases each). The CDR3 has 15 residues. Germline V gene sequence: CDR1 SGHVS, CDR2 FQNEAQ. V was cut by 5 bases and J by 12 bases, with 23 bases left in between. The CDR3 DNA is TGTGCCAGCAGCCACTCCGGGACAGCCCCGGGGGGGCAGTTCTTC. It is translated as CASSHSGTAPGGQFF. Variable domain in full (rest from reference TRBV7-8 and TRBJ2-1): GAGVSQSPRYKVAKRGQDVALRCDPISGHVSLFWYQQALGQGPEFLTYFQNEAQLDKSGLPSDRFFAERPEGSVSTLKIQRTQQEDSAVYLCASSHSGTAPGGQFFGPGTRLTVL.